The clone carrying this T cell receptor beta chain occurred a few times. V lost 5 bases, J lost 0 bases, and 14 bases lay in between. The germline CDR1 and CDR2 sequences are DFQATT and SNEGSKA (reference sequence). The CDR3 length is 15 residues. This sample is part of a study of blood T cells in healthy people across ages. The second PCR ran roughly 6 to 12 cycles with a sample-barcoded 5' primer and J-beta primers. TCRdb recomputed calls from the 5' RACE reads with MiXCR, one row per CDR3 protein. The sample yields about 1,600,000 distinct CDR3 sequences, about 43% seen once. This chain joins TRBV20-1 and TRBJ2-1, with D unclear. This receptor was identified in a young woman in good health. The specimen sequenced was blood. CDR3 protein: CSAEDSRSSYNEQFF. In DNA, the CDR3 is TGCAGTGCTGAGGATAGCCGGAGCTCCTACAATGAGCAGTTCTTC.